The sequence of this TCR beta chain was determined in a study of shared clonotypes between healthy human individuals. Measured with immunoSEQ multiplex PCR; TCRdb has only the in-frame clones, and not every one. This sample has 330,000 or so clones; over 70% occur once, and the top ten carry about 10%. Notes on this clone: Its antigen is still unknown.

Findings of the study overall: Sharing of clonotypes among donors was expected to vary with sequencing depth.

V was shortened by 0 bases and J by 9 bases, with 6 bases between the two germline ends. Germline-derived CDR1 and CDR2 are MNHNS and SASEGT. CDR3 length equals 12 residues. The V gene is TRBV6-1, the J gene TRBJ1-5; D gene unclear. This TCR derives from a man under 40 in good health. The sample consisted of memory CD4+ T cells sorted from blood. Stated subset: CD45RA-negative fraction. The CDR3: CASSEARRPQHF. In nucleotides, the CDR3 is TGTGCCAGCAGTGAAGCCAGGCGGCCCCAGCATTTT.